These 26 T cell receptor beta chains came from one sample sequenced in a study of long-term antiretroviral therapy in people with HIV. The run of the v3.0 immunoSEQ assay was at survey level. Sequencing was performed with immunoSEQ multiplex PCR; in TCRdb, only in-frame clones are kept and a portion is missing. Among 30,000 to 40,000 clones listed, around 74% were seen once. The specimen comprised unsorted PBMCs, sampled 3 years after starting antiretroviral therapy. All receptors derive from a man aged 45-65 years with HIV.

The chain uses TRBV4-3 and TRBJ2-5; unclear D gene. This CDR3 region has 15 residues. V lost 0 bases and J 1 base, leaving 9 bases between the germline ends. Germline CDR1 is LGHNA and CDR2 is YSLEER. In DNA, the CDR3 is TGCGCCAGCAGCCAAGATTTCCAGACCCAAGAGACCCAGTACTTC. It is translated as CASSQDFQTQETQYF.

In its sample, this clone was seen once. The chain uses TRBV5-1 and TRBJ2-1; no reliable D call. Per germline, CDR1 SGHRS and CDR2 YFSETQ. The CDR3 length is 15 residues. The ends were cut back, 0 bases at V and 2 bases at J, with 9 bases in the middle. This CDR3 reads CASSLGGSTYNEQFF. DNA for the CDR3: TGCGCCAGCAGCTTGGGCGGTTCCACCTACAATGAGCAGTTCTTC.

The gene calls are TRBV7-9 and TRBJ2-2; D is ambiguous. This CDR3 has 15 amino acids. V shed 5 bases and J shed 2 bases, with 12 bases lying between them. CDR1 is SEHNR, CDR2 FQNEAQ, per germline (reference sequence). The CDR3 loop reads CASSRKGVNTGELFF. CDR3 DNA: TGTGCCAGCAGCCGGAAGGGCGTAAACACCGGGGAGCTGTTTTTT.

This chain joins TRBV6-1 and TRBJ2-1, with D unresolved. Germline V gene lookup returns CDR1 MNHNS and CDR2 SASEGT. Trimming took off 6 bases at V and 3 bases at J, with 15 bases between the two ends. CDR3 size: 15 residues. CDR3 protein: CASRPTAGLYNEQFF. The CDR3 region has the DNA TGTGCCAGCAGGCCGACGGCAGGCCTCTACAATGAGCAGTTCTTC.

The V gene is TRBV29-1, the J gene TRBJ1-1, with D possibly matching TRBD1 (6 bases). The CDR3 sequence is 14 residues long. Trimming stripped 0 bases from V and 4 bases from J, with 12 bases between. Germline-derived CDR1 and CDR2 are SQVTM and ANQGSEA. CDR3 protein: CSVEDGQRGTEAFF. CDR3 nucleotides: TGCAGCGTTGAAGACGGACAGAGGGGCACTGAAGCTTTCTTT.

This clone came up once. The V call is TRBV6-5, the J call TRBJ2-4, with D possibly matching TRBD2 (6 bases). V was trimmed by 5 bases and J by 11 bases, leaving 22 bases between them. The germline gives CDR1 MNHEY, CDR2 SVGAGI. CDR3 length: 15 amino acids. The CDR3 loop is CASSPPGLIKQVQYF. In DNA form, the CDR3 reads TGTGCCAGCAGTCCCCCGGGACTCATAAAACAGGTTCAGTACTTC.

The V call is TRBV28, the J call TRBJ2-5, with D possibly TRBD2 on 5 matching bases. Germline CDR1 and CDR2: MDHEN and SYDVKM. The CDR3 covers 15 residues. V was pared by 7 bases and J by 3 bases, with 18 bases between. CDR3 sequence reads: CASTLYGGREETQYF. The CDR3 coding sequence is TGTGCCAGCACGCTGTATGGAGGAAGGGAAGAGACCCAGTACTTC.

This chain uses TRBV28 with TRBJ2-7; no clear D. CDR3 length: 14 amino acids. V lost 2 bases and J 6 bases, leaving 14 bases between the germline ends. CDR1 MDHEN and CDR2 SYDVKM come from the germline V gene. CDR3 bases: TGTGCCAGCAGTTTACCCCAGAGTTACGTCGAGCAGTACTTC. This codes for CASSLPQSYVEQYF.

CDR3 protein: CASSLDPSGTSTDTQYF. The CDR3 bases are TGTGCCAGCAGCTTGGACCCGTCGGGAACTAGCACAGATACGCAGTATTTT. The chain employs TRBV5-4 and TRBJ2-3; maybe TRBD2 (5 bases). V was shortened by 0 bases and J by 0 bases, with 14 bases between the two germline ends. The CDR3 consists of 17 residues. CDR1 SGHNT and CDR2 YYREEE come from the germline V gene (reference sequence).

The chain carries TRBV6-1 and TRBJ2-3, with a tentative D call TRBD2 (6 bases). This CDR3 is built from 15 residues. Germline values: CDR1 MNHNS, CDR2 SASEGT. Trimming pared 6 bases from V and 2 bases from J, leaving 15 bases between. For the CDR3, the DNA is TGTGCCAGCAGGGCGGCCGGGGGAAACACAGATACGCAGTATTTT. Its translation is CASRAAGGNTDTQYF.

This clone was seen only once. For the CDR3, the DNA is TGTGCCTGGAGCGCCGGACAGGTCAATCAGCCCCAGCATTTT. Translation: CAWSAGQVNQPQHF. The genes are TRBV30 and TRBJ1-5; TRBD1 aligns across 7 bases. The germline V gene has CDR1 GTSNPN and CDR2 SVGIG (reference sequence). The junction had 5 bases not matched to a gene; V was cut back by 3 bases and J by 3 bases. CDR3 length: 14 residues.

The chain carries TRBV28 and TRBJ2-1, with 7 bases lining up with TRBD2. Germline CDR1 reads MDHEN; CDR2 reads SYDVKM. V lost 6 bases, J lost 6 bases, and 8 bases stayed unmatched. CDR3 length: 14 amino acids. This chain's CDR3 is CASSGPGGFNEQFF. The CDR3 bases are TGTGCCAGCAGCGGACCCGGGGGGTTCAATGAGCAGTTCTTC.

This chain connects TRBV9 to TRBJ2-3; no firm D call. The CDR3 is made up of 13 amino acids. V gave up 0 bases and J gave up 4 bases, with 6 bases separating them. CDR1 is SGDLS and CDR2 is YYNGEE in the germline V gene. In DNA, the CDR3 is TGTGCCAGCAGCGTAGGGCCAGCAGATACGCAGTATTTT. It translates to CASSVGPADTQYF.

To note about this clone: The sample has other DNA sequences that encode this CDR3 too. The chain is built from TRBV5-1 and TRBJ2-2; 8 bases map to TRBD2. Germline assignment: CDR1 SGHRS and CDR2 YFSETQ. Trimming took 1 base from V and 1 from J; bases not matched to a gene: 3. The CDR3 is 16 residues long. CDR3 region: CASSLLAGGNTGELFF. The CDR3 coding sequence is TGCGCCAGCAGCTTGTTGGCGGGGGGGAACACCGGGGAGCTGTTTTTT.

The chain is built from TRBV7-6 and TRBJ2-7, with D possibly being TRBD2 (6 bases). Germline V gene lookup returns CDR1 SGHVS and CDR2 FNYEAQ. The germline V and J ends were trimmed by 5 bases and 0 bases, with 11 bases remaining between them. This CDR3 is built from 14 residues. The CDR3 coding sequence is TGTGCCAGCAGCCCCCGGGACTTCTCCTACGAGCAGTACTTC. This codes for CASSPRDFSYEQYF.

The chain is built from TRBV23-1 and TRBJ2-7; TRBD1 matches 7 bases. TRBV23-1 is designated an ORF whose function remains uncertain. Losses at the gene ends were 5 bases for V and 0 bases for J; bases not matched to a gene: 7. The CDR3 consists of 15 residues. For the CDR3, the DNA is TGCGCCAGCAGTACCACAGGGGCCAACTCCTACGAGCAGTACTTC. Translated, it gives CASSTTGANSYEQYF.

This chain connects TRBV27 to TRBJ1-2, with 7 bases identical to TRBD1. Trimming removed 5 bases from V and 4 bases from J; junction bases left unmatched: 1. Germline V gene lookup returns CDR1 MNHEY and CDR2 SMNVEV (reference sequence). The CDR3 is made up of 12 amino acids. The CDR3 reads CASSRTGYGYTF. The CDR3 nucleotides are TGTGCCAGCAGTAGGACAGGCTATGGCTACACCTTC.

The chain combines TRBV28 with TRBJ1-5; D perhaps matches TRBD1 (5 bases). This CDR3 region has 13 residues. CDR1 and CDR2 (germline): MDHEN, SYDVKM. Deletions cut 7 bases from V and 3 bases from J, with 10 bases between. Written as DNA, the CDR3 is TGTGCCAGCACCGGGACTATCAATCAGCCCCAGCATTTT. As protein: CASTGTINQPQHF.

This chain links TRBV18 with TRBJ2-4; possibly TRBD1 for D (6 bases). There are 16 residues in the CDR3. The germline gives CDR1 KGHSH, CDR2 LQKENI. V shed 3 bases and J shed 0 bases, with 12 bases lying between them. Here the CDR3 reads CASSPTGSLAKNIQYF. Written as DNA, the CDR3 is TGTGCCAGCTCACCGACAGGATCACTAGCCAAAAACATTCAGTACTTC.

The CDR3 reads CASSESNRNEQFF. The CDR3 region has the DNA TGCGCCAGCAGTGAGTCGAACAGGAATGAGCAGTTCTTC. This rearrangement joins TRBV10-2 to TRBJ2-1, with D perhaps matching TRBD1 (5 bases). The germline gives CDR1 WSHSY, CDR2 SAAADI. This CDR3 contains 13 residues. Trimming stripped 0 bases from V and 7 bases from J, with 7 bases between.

The chain couples TRBV5-1 to TRBJ1-3, with 7 bases that match TRBD1. This CDR3 is 15 amino acids long. Per germline, CDR1 SGHRS and CDR2 YFSETQ. V shed 4 bases, J shed 0 bases, and the junction held 4 bases outside the gene matches. CDR3 bases: TGCGCCAGCAGCACTCGACAGGGCTCTGGAAACACCATATATTTT. This sequence encodes CASSTRQGSGNTIYF.

This clone was seen a single time. This chain uses TRBV21-1 with TRBJ1-2. TRBV21-1 is tagged as a pseudogene. The CDR3 extends over 12 amino acids. CDR3 sequence reads: CASAKANYGYTF. CDR3 in DNA: TGTGCCAGTGCCAAGGCCAACTATGGCTACACCTTC.

This clone was counted a single time. The chain is built from TRBV6-5 and TRBJ2-5; maybe TRBD2 (6 bases). The CDR3 covers 13 residues. Trimming took 8 bases from V and 1 from J, leaving 11 bases between them. Per the germline V gene, CDR1 is MNHEY and CDR2 is SVGAGI. Written as DNA, the CDR3 is TGTGCCAGCCAAAGGGGACTCCAAGAGACCCAGTACTTC. The encoded protein is CASQRGLQETQYF.

This rearrangement joins TRBV6-5 to TRBJ2-7, with TRBD1 identical over 10 bases. The germline CDR1 and CDR2 sequences are MNHEY and SVGAGI. The CDR3 consists of 15 residues. V shed 5 bases and J 4 bases; nucleotides not matched to a gene: 8. CDR3 coding DNA: TGTGCCAGCAGTGCGGGGACAGGGGAAAGGTACGAGCAGTACTTC. Residues: CASSAGTGERYEQYF.

The table lists this clone with a few counts. The chain carries TRBV4-3 and TRBJ2-1, with 13 bases fitting TRBD2. The CDR3 is made up of 15 amino acids. The V gene's germline CDR1 is LGHNA and CDR2 YSLEER. Trimming at V came to 6 bases and at J to 9 bases, leaving 8 bases not matched to a gene. The CDR3 DNA is TGCGCCAGCAGTCGAACTAGCGGGAGGGACGGTGAGCAGTTCTTC. Amino acids: CASSRTSGRDGEQFF.

This clone was detected only a few times. The rearrangement uses TRBV5-6 and TRBJ2-2; TRBD2 matches 9 bases. V trimming: 6 bases; J trimming: 4 bases; junction bases outside the gene matches: 10. The CDR3 spans 16 residues. Germline V CDR1 and CDR2: SGHDT, YYEEEE. CDR3 amino acids: CASTLGGLAFTGELFF. For the CDR3, the DNA is TGTGCCAGCACCCTGGGGGGACTAGCATTCACCGGGGAGCTGTTTTTT.